This TCR beta chain comes out of a study of shared clonotypes between healthy human individuals. Study findings and constraints: Clonotype sharing among donors, it was expected, would be affected by sequencing depth.

For this clone: Antigen: not known.

It was at deep level that the assay was run. The table came from immunoSEQ multiplex PCR; TCRdb's copy has only in-frame clones and leaves some out. The sample lists about 1.5 million clones; around 98% were seen once. Partitioning of CD4+ cells yielded a CD45RA+ naive subset and a CD45RA-negative memory subset. CDR3 length: 12 residues. The V gene lost 0 bases and the J gene lost 5 bases, with 5 bases spanning the gap. From germline, CDR1 is SGHNT and CDR2 YYREEE (reference sequence). The sequencing input was naive CD4+ T cells sorted from blood. Subset here: CD45RA+ positively selected. The V and J genes are TRBV5-4 and TRBJ2-5, with D unclear. The receptor was isolated from a man younger than 40 in good health. The CDR3 DNA reads TGTGCCAGCAGCTTGGATGGTGAGACCCAGTACTTC. Amino acid sequence: CASSLDGETQYF.